This is a list of T cell receptor beta chains from one sample in a study of OX40 agonist ivuxolimab in advanced cancers. TCRdb keeps only in-frame clones here, not all; method: immunoSEQ multiplex PCR. The data contain 50,000 to 75,000 clones, around 86% of them singletons. The sequences come from CD4+ or CD8+ T cells sorted from blood, collected in a trial of the OX40 agonist ivuxolimab. The source is an adult with an advanced solid tumor such as melanoma, head and neck, liver or kidney cancer. The CDR3 runs from the conserved cysteine through the conserved F or W. A D gene is named only where the DNA matches it firmly. The size of a clone is reported for some rows only, either as once, few or many, or as a class for expanded clones.

V	J	D	size	length	DNA	CDR3
TRBV5-1	TRBJ2-1	.	.	14	TGCGCCAGCAGCCCCTGGACCGGCCCGGATGAGCAGTTCTTC	CASSPWTGPDEQFF
TRBV6-1	TRBJ1-2	.	.	15	TGTGCCAGCAGTGAAAACTGGGGGCGCAACGATGGCTACACCTTC	CASSENWGRNDGYTF
TRBV10-1	TRBJ2-3	TRBD1	.	15	TGCGCCAGCAGTGAAGAAGGACAGGGCAGAGATACGCAGTATTTT	CASSEEGQGRDTQYF
TRBV19	TRBJ1-2	TRBD1	.	14	TGTGCCAGTACCTCAACGACAGGGAACTATGGCTACACCTTC	CASTSTTGNYGYTF
TRBV19	TRBJ2-7	TRBD1	.	15	TGTGCCAGTAGTCCACAACAGGGGGTGCTGAAAGAGCAGTACTTC	CASSPQQGVLKEQYF
TRBV5-3	TRBJ2-7	TRBD2	.	16	TGTGCCAGAAGCTTGGGGCTAGCGGGGCAGTCCTACGAGCAGTACTTC	CARSLGLAGQSYEQYF
TRBV19	TRBJ1-2	.	.	13	TGTGCCAGTAGTATTGAACAGAACTATGGCTACACCTTC	CASSIEQNYGYTF
TRBV6-1	TRBJ2-5	.	once	14	TGTGCCAGCAGTGCTCGAAGGATGCAAGAGACCCAGTACTTC	CASSARRMQETQYF
TRBV5-1	TRBJ1-4	.	few	15	TGCGCCAGCAGCTTCGCGGGGGGCCGTGATGAAAAACTGTTTTTT	CASSFAGGRDEKLFF
TRBV30	TRBJ1-2	.	.	15	TGTGCCTGGAGTGCGTTCTGGGGGGGTGGATATGGCTACACCTTC	CAWSAFWGGGYGYTF
TRBV15	TRBJ2-1	.	.	14	TGTGCCACCAGCAGAGATCAGGGGAACAATGAGCAGTTCTTC	CATSRDQGNNEQFF
TRBV5-4	TRBJ1-1	.	.	18	TGTGCCAGCAGCTTTACCAACCCGGCGCTGCGAATGAACACTGAAGCTTTCTTT	CASSFTNPALRMNTEAFF